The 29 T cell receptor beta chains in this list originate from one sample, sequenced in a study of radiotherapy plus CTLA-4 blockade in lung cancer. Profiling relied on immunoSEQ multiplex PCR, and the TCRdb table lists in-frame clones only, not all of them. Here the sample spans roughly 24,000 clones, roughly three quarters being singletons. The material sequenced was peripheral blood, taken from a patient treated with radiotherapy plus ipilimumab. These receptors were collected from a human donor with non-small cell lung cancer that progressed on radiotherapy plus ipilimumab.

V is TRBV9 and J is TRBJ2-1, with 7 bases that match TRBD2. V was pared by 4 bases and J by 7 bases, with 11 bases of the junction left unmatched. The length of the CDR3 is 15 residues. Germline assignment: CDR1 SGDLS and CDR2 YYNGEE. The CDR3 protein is CASSIRSGGSNEQFF. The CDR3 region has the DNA TGTGCCAGCAGCATCCGCAGTGGCGGGAGTAATGAGCAGTTCTTC.

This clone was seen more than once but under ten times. The CDR3 bases are TGTGCCGTCCCCGGGACAGTGAACACCGGGGAGCTGTTTTTT. Its protein product is CAVPGTVNTGELFF. The chain employs TRBV28 and TRBJ2-2; 7 nucleotides match TRBD1. The V segment lost 11 bases and the J segment 1 base; nucleotides outside the gene matches: 7. The CDR3 is 14 residues long. From germline, CDR1 is MDHEN and CDR2 SYDVKM.

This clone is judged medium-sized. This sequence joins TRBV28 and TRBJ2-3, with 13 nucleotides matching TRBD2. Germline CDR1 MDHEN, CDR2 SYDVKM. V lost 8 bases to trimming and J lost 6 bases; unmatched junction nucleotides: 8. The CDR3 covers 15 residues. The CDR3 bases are TGTGCCAGCGGAATTACTAGCGGGAGGGGGGATACGCAGTATTTT. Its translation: CASGITSGRGDTQYF.

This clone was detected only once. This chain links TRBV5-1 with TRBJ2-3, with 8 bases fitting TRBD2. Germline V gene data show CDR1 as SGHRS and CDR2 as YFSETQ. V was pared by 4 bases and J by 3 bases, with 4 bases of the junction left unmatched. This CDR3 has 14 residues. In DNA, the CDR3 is TGCGCCAGCAGCGGCGGGACTAGTACAGATACGCAGTATTTT. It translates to CASSGGTSTDTQYF.

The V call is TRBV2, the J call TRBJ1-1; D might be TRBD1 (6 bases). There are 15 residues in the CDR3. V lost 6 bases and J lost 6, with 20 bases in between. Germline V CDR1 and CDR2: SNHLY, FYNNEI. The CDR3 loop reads CASRTEQGTGSEAFF. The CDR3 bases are TGTGCCAGCAGGACCGAACAGGGAACCGGATCTGAAGCTTTCTTT.

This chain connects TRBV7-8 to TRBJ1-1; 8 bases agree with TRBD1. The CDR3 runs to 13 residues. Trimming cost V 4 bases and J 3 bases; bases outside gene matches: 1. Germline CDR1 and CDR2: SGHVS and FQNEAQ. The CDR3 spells CASSSDRDTEAFF. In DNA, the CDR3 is TGTGCCAGCAGCTCGGACAGGGACACTGAAGCTTTCTTT. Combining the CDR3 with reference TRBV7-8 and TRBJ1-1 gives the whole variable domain GAGVSQSPRYKVAKRGQDVALRCDPISGHVSLFWYQQALGQGPEFLTYFQNEAQLDKSGLPSDRFFAERPEGSVSTLKIQRTQQEDSAVYLCASSSDRDTEAFFGQGTRLTVV.

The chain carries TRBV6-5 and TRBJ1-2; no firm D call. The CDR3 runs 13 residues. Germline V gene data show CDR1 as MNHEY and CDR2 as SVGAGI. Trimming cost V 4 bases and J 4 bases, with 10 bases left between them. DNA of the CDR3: TGTGCCAGCAGTTCCGGTGGATTCTATGGCTACACCTTC. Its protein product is CASSSGGFYGYTF.

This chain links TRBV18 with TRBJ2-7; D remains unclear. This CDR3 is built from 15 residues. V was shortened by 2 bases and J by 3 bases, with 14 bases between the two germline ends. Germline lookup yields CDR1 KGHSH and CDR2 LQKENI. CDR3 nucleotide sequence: TGTGCCAGCTCACCAGGGGTGAATGTAGGCTACGAGCAGTACTTC. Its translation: CASSPGVNVGYEQYF.

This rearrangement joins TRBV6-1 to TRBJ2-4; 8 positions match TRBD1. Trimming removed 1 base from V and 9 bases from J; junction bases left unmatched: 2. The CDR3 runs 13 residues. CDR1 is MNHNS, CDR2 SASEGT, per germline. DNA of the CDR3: TGTGCCAGCAGTGAAGGACAGGGGACCATTCAGTACTTC. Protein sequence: CASSEGQGTIQYF.

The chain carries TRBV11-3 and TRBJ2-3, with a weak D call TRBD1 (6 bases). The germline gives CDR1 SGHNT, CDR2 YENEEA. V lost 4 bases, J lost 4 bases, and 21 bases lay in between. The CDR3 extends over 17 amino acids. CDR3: CASSSRQGGEVPDTQYF. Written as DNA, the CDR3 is TGTGCCAGCAGCTCGCGCCAAGGGGGAGAGGTCCCAGATACGCAGTATTTT.

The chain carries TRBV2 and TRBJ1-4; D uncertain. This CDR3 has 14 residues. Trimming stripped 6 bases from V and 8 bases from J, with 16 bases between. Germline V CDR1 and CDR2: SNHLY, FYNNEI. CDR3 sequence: CASSPPEGWEKLFF. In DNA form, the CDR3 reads TGTGCCAGCAGCCCCCCGGAGGGATGGGAAAAACTGTTTTTT.

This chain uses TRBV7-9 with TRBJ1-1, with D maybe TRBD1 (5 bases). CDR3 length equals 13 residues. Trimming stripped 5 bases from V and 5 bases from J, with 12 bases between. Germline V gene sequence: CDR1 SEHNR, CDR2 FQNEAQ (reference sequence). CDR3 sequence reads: CASSGGGRTEAFF. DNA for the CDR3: TGTGCCAGCAGCGGGGGAGGGAGGACTGAAGCTTTCTTT.

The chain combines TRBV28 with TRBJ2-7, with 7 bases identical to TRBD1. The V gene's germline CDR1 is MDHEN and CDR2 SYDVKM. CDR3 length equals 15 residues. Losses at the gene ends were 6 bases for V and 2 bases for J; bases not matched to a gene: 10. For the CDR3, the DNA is TGTGCCAGCAGCCCCCCGACAGGGAGTCCCTACGAGCAGTACTTC. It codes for CASSPPTGSPYEQYF.

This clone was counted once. CDR3 DNA sequence: TGTGCCACCAGCGGCCTGACAGGGGAGGGGACAGATACGCAGTATTTT. It encodes CATSGLTGEGTDTQYF. V is TRBV15 and J is TRBJ2-3; the D gene is possibly TRBD1 (8 bases). This CDR3 spans 16 amino acids. The germline CDR1 and CDR2 sequences are LNHNV and YYDKDF (reference sequence). The ends were cut back, 5 bases at V and 3 bases at J, with 18 bases in the middle.

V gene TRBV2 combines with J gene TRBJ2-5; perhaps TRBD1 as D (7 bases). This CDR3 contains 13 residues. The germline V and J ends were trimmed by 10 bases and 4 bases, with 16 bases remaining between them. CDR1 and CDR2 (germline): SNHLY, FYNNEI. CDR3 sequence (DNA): TGTGCCACCCTACCCCAGGGGGGAGAGACCCAGTACTTC. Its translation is CATLPQGGETQYF.

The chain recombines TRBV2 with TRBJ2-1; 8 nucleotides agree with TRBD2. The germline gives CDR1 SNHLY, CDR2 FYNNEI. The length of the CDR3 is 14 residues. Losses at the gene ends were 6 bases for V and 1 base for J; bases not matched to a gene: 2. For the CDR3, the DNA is TGTGCCAGCAGGGAGCGGGGGTCCTACAATGAGCAGTTCTTC. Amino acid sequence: CASRERGSYNEQFF.

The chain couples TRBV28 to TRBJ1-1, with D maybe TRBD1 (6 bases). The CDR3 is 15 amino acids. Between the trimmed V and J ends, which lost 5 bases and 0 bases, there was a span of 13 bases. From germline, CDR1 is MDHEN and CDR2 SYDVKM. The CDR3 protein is CASSPLGQMNTEAFF. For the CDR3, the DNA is TGTGCCAGCAGTCCACTCGGACAGATGAACACTGAAGCTTTCTTT.

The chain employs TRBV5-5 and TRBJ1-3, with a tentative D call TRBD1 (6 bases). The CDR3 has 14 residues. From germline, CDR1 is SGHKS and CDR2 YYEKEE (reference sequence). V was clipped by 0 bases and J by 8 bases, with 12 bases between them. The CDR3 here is CASSLDGQSYTIYF. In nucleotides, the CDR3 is TGTGCCAGCAGCTTGGACGGACAGTCTTACACCATATATTTT.

The chain's CDR3 is CAWTWTGSGYTF. Written as DNA, the CDR3 is TGTGCCTGGACGTGGACAGGCAGTGGCTACACCTTC. The chain joins TRBV30 to TRBJ1-2; 7 bases match TRBD1. CDR3 length equals 12 residues. Germline V gives CDR1 GTSNPN, CDR2 SVGIG (reference sequence). J gave up 7 bases and V 4 bases, and 6 bases lay outside the gene matches.

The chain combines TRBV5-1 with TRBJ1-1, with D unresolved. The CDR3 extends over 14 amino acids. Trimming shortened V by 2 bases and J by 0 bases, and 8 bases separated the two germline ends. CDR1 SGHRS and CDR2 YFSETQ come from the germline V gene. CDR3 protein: CASSFGSMNTEAFF. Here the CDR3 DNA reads TGCGCCAGCAGCTTTGGCAGCATGAACACTGAAGCTTTCTTT.

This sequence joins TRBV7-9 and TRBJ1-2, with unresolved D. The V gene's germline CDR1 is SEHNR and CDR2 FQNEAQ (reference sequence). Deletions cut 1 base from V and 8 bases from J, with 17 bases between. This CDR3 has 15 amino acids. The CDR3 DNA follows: TGTGCCAGCAGCTTAGATAGAGCCCCCTCTGGAGGCTACACCTTC. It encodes CASSLDRAPSGGYTF.

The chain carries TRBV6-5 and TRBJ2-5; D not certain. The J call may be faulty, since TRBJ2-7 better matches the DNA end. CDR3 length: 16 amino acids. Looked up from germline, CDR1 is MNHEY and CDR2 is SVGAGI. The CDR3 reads CASSYSSEILSYEQYF. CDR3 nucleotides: TGTGCCAGCAGTTACTCGTCGGAAATCCTTTCCTACGAGCAGTACTTC.

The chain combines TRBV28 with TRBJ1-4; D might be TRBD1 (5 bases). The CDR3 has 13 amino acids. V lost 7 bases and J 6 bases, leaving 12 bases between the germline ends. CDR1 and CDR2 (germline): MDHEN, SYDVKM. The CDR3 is CASKEGSDEKLFF. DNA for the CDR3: TGTGCCAGCAAGGAGGGGAGTGATGAAAAACTGTTTTTT.

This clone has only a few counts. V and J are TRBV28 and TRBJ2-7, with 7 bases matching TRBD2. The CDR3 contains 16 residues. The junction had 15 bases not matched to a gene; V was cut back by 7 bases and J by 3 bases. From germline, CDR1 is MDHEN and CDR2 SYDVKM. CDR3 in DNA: TGTGCCAGCACCCCCTTGGCTAGCGGATCTTTCTACGAGCAGTACTTC. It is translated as CASTPLASGSFYEQYF. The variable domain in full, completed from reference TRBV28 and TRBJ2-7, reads DVKVTQSSRYLVKRTGEKVFLECVQDMDHENMFWYRQDPGLGLRLIYFSYDVKMKEKGDIPEGYSVSREKKERFSLILESASTNQTSMYLCASTPLASGSFYEQYFGPGTRLTVT.

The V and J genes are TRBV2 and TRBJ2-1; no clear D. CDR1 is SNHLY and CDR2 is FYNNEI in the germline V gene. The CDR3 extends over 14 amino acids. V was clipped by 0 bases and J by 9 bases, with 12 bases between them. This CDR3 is CASSEAGKTGEQFF. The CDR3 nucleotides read TGTGCCAGCAGTGAAGCGGGGAAGACTGGTGAGCAGTTCTTC.

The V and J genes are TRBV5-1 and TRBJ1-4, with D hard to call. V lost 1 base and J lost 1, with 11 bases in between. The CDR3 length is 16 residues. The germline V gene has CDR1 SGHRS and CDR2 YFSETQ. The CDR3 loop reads CASSLNLRRTNEKLFF. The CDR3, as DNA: TGCGCCAGCAGCTTGAATCTTCGGAGAACTAATGAAAAACTGTTTTTT.

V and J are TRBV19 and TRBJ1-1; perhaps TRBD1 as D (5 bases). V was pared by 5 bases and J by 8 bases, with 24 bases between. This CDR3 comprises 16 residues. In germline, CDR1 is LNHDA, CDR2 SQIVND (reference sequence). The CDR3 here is CASSGGGGSLLGEAFF. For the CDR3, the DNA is TGTGCCAGTAGTGGGGGAGGAGGGTCGCTTTTGGGGGAAGCTTTCTTT.

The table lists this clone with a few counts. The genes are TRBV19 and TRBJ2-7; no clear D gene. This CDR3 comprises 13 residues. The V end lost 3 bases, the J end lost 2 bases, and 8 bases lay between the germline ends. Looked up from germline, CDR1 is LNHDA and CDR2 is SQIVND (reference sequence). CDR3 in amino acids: CASSMGRPYEQYF. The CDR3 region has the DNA TGTGCCAGTAGTATGGGCCGTCCCTACGAGCAGTACTTC.

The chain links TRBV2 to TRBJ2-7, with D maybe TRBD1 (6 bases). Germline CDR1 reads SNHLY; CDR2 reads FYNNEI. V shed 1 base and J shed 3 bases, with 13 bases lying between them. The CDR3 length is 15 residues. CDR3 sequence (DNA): TGTGCCAGCAGTGAAGAGGGGCAGGGGAGCTACGAGCAGTACTTC. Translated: CASSEEGQGSYEQYF.